The 21 T cell receptor beta chains below come from one sample, sequenced in a study of shared clonotypes between healthy human individuals. Clones were read by immunoSEQ multiplex PCR, and TCRdb kept only the in-frame ones, dropping some. The profile shows around 2,100,000 clones, about 95% of them singletons. Naive CD8 cells comprised CD45RO-negative, CCR7-positively selected cells, excluding terminally differentiated effector memory CD45RA+ cells. Sequences were obtained from naive CD8+ T cells sorted from blood. These receptors were obtained from a man between 18 and 35 years old in good health.

The chain combines TRBV4-3 with TRBJ1-6; D remains ambiguous. The CDR3 is 13 residues long. With 4 bases removed from V and 6 bases from J, the gap between germline ends came to 7 bases. CDR1 and CDR2 from the germline V gene are LGHNA and YSLEER. This CDR3 is CASSRGPNSPLHF. The CDR3, as DNA: TGCGCCAGCAGCCGCGGACCTAATTCACCCCTCCACTTT.

The chain couples TRBV27 to TRBJ2-7; D might be TRBD1 or TRBD2, each matching 5 bases. V lost 4 bases, J lost 3 bases, and 10 bases lay in between. CDR3 length equals 13 residues. Germline V gives CDR1 MNHEY, CDR2 SMNVEV (reference sequence). CDR3 residues: CASSSLGDYEQYF. CDR3 sequence (DNA): TGTGCCAGCAGTTCGTTGGGGGACTACGAGCAGTACTTC.

This chain connects TRBV7-9 to TRBJ2-3; 12 bases are a match to TRBD2. CDR3 size: 17 residues. Germline CDR1 reads SEHNR; CDR2 reads FQNEAQ (reference sequence). J lost 4 bases, V lost 4 bases, and 9 bases had no gene match. Here the CDR3 DNA reads TGTGCCAGCAGCTCCCCCCCCACTAGCGGGGGGCCAGATACGCAGTATTTT. Protein: CASSSPPTSGGPDTQYF.

The chain combines TRBV6-6 with TRBJ2-3; 7 bases align to TRBD1. J was trimmed by 6 bases and V by 0 bases; bases with no gene match: 6. CDR1 and CDR2 from the germline V gene are MNHNY and SVGAGI (reference sequence). The CDR3 is 15 amino acids. DNA for the CDR3: TGTGCCAGCAGTTACTCGACAGGGATGGATGATACGCAGTATTTT. It codes for CASSYSTGMDDTQYF.

The rearrangement joins TRBV7-9 to TRBJ2-1; D call uncertain. This CDR3 region has 15 residues. V lost 3 bases and J lost 0, with 9 bases in between. From germline, CDR1 is SEHNR and CDR2 FQNEAQ (reference sequence). The CDR3 DNA follows: TGTGCCAGCAGCTTGTTGACAAGCTCCTACAATGAGCAGTTCTTC. This gives the protein CASSLLTSSYNEQFF.

The CDR3 nucleotides read TGTGCCAGTAGCCTGGGGCTCAGGGGCAATCAGCCCCAGCATTTT. This sequence encodes CASSLGLRGNQPQHF. The J gene is TRBJ1-5, the V gene TRBV19; D is perhaps TRBD1 (5 bases). V was pared by 6 bases and J by 2 bases, with 14 bases between. The CDR3 has 15 amino acids. CDR1 is LNHDA, CDR2 SQIVND, per germline (reference sequence). The entire variable domain, with the rest obtained from reference TRBV19 and TRBJ1-5, is as follows: DGGITQSPKYLFRKEGQNVTLSCEQNLNHDAMYWYRQDPGQGLRLIYYSQIVNDFQKGDIAEGYSVSREKKESFPLTVTSAQKNPTAFYLCASSLGLRGNQPQHFGDGTRLSIL.

The chain combines TRBV6-4 with TRBJ2-7; D gene unclear. V gave up 0 bases and J gave up 9 bases, with 6 bases separating them. Germline V lookup: CDR1 MRHNA, CDR2 SNTAGT. This CDR3 has 11 amino acids. The CDR3 sequence is CASSDSGAQYF. DNA of the CDR3: TGTGCCAGCAGTGACTCGGGTGCGCAGTACTTC.

The chain carries TRBV6-5 and TRBJ2-3; no definite D call. Between the trimmed V and J ends, which lost 2 bases and 0 bases, there was a span of 6 bases. The CDR3 runs to 14 residues. CDR1 MNHEY and CDR2 SVGAGI come from the germline V gene. The CDR3 coding sequence is TGTGCCAGCAGTTACCGCGAAAGCACAGATACGCAGTATTTT. Translated: CASSYRESTDTQYF.

The chain links TRBV27 to TRBJ1-1; D not resolved. The V end lost 4 bases, the J end lost 1 base, and 7 bases lay between the germline ends. The CDR3 has 13 residues. Germline lookup yields CDR1 MNHEY and CDR2 SMNVEV (reference sequence). CDR3 amino acids: CASSYLGNTEAFF. As DNA, the CDR3 is TGTGCCAGCAGTTACCTGGGGAACACTGAAGCTTTCTTT.

The V gene is TRBV15, the J gene TRBJ2-7, with no clear D. Germline CDR1 LNHNV, CDR2 YYDKDF (reference sequence). This CDR3 has 15 amino acids. V lost 0 bases and J lost 0, with 9 bases in between. Here the CDR3 DNA reads TGTGCCACCAGCAGAGATCTCCAGACCTCCTACGAGCAGTACTTC. Amino acids: CATSRDLQTSYEQYF.

The V call is TRBV5-8, the J call TRBJ2-1; perhaps TRBD2 as D (5 bases). Germline assignment: CDR1 SGHTS and CDR2 YDEGEE. The germline V and J ends were trimmed by 0 bases and 7 bases, with 8 bases remaining between them. This CDR3 spans 13 amino acids. CDR3 region: CASSLDGENEQFF. The CDR3, as DNA: TGTGCCAGCAGCTTGGACGGGGAGAATGAGCAGTTCTTC.

The V call is TRBV30, the J call TRBJ2-5; TRBD2 might be the D (6 bases). The closer fit of TRBJ2-7 to the DNA end suggests the J call may be wrong. CDR3 length: 13 residues. Germline CDR1 GTSNPN, CDR2 SVGIG (reference sequence). CDR3 sequence: CACGAGPSYEQYF. Written as DNA, the CDR3 is TGTGCCTGTGGGGCGGGGCCTTCCTACGAGCAGTACTTC.

The chain has TRBV6-5 and TRBJ2-7, with D hard to call. Looked up from germline, CDR1 is MNHEY and CDR2 is SVGAGI. The CDR3 consists of 16 residues. The V and J ends lost 0 bases and 3 bases respectively, with 15 bases between them. CDR3 residues: CASSYSTGVRNYEQYF. DNA of the CDR3: TGTGCCAGCAGTTACTCGACCGGCGTCAGGAACTACGAGCAGTACTTC.

The chain recombines TRBV29-1 with TRBJ2-2; D gene ambiguous. CDR3 size: 16 residues. Trimming cost V 2 bases and J 1 base, with 14 bases left between them. Germline V gives CDR1 SQVTM, CDR2 ANQGSEA. DNA of the CDR3: TGCAGCGTTGAATATTTGGATGCCGGGAACACCGGGGAGCTGTTTTTT. Translated, it gives CSVEYLDAGNTGELFF.

The J gene is TRBJ1-3, the V gene TRBV4-1; TRBD1 matches 8 bases. The CDR3 has 15 amino acids. The junction had 3 bases not matched to a gene; V was cut back by 2 bases and J by 3 bases. Germline values: CDR1 MGHRA, CDR2 YSYEKL. CDR3 loop: CASSQSRGLGNTIYF. CDR3 DNA: TGCGCCAGCAGCCAAAGCAGGGGGCTTGGAAACACCATATATTTT.

A note on this clone: Germline is not matched at one junction end, which may reflect a read error. The rearrangement links TRBV30 to TRBJ1-1, with D maybe TRBD1 (6 bases). The CDR3 totals 9 residues. The V gene's germline CDR1 is GTSNPN and CDR2 SVGIG (reference sequence). The CDR3: CACSPGQLF. The CDR3, as DNA: TGTGCCTGTTCGCCGGGACAACTCTTT.

This chain links TRBV7-6 with TRBJ2-6; the D gene is possibly TRBD2 (6 bases). Germline V CDR1 and CDR2: SGHVS, FNYEAQ. The CDR3 loop spans 18 amino acids. V gave up 8 bases and J gave up 0 bases, with 20 bases separating them. CDR3 loop: CASGPLTGANSGANVLTF. The CDR3 region has the DNA TGTGCCAGCGGCCCGCTGACGGGAGCTAACTCTGGGGCCAACGTCCTGACTTTC.

This chain joins TRBV4-1 and TRBJ2-1, with unresolved D. The CDR3 extends over 13 amino acids. Germline V gene lookup returns CDR1 MGHRA and CDR2 YSYEKL. V lost 1 base to trimming and J lost 7 bases, with 8 bases between them. CDR3: CASSQVVHNEQFF. CDR3 sequence (DNA): TGCGCCAGCAGCCAAGTTGTTCATAATGAGCAGTTCTTC.

The chain couples TRBV9 to TRBJ2-5; 11 bases line up with TRBD1. V trimming: 4 bases; J trimming: 5 bases; junction bases outside the gene matches: 10. The CDR3 length is 16 residues. CDR1 is SGDLS, CDR2 YYNGEE, per germline. The CDR3 coding sequence is TGTGCCAGCAGCCCCGGGACAGGGGGGATGGGGGAGACCCAGTACTTC. This encodes CASSPGTGGMGETQYF.

This chain connects TRBV10-3 to TRBJ2-7, with 7 nucleotides matching TRBD1. From germline, CDR1 is ENHRY and CDR2 SYGVKD. The CDR3 contains 13 residues. Germline trimming cut 6 bases from V and 3 bases from J; bases unmatched to any gene: 5. This chain's CDR3 is CAIRAGTDYEQYF. DNA for the CDR3: TGTGCCATCAGGGCCGGGACAGACTACGAGCAGTACTTC.

The chain recombines TRBV7-9 with TRBJ2-1; a possible D gene is TRBD2 (5 bases). The CDR3 is made up of 12 amino acids. Germline CDR1 reads SEHNR; CDR2 reads FQNEAQ (reference sequence). Trimming stripped 3 bases from V and 8 bases from J, with 8 bases between. Here the CDR3 reads CASSLEAYEQFF. The CDR3 coding sequence is TGTGCCAGCAGCTTGGAGGCTTATGAGCAGTTCTTC.